This TCR beta chain was sequenced in a study of regulatory T cells in long-lasting Graves disease. About the research overall: Patients newly diagnosed with Graves' had been on antithyroid drugs for under 3 months.

Through Arm-PCR of CDR3 regions and iRepertoire HTBI primers, TCR beta libraries were built. Original processing methods: Throughout the samples, researchers identified 62 TRBV and more than twelve TRBJ segments. MiXCR, applied by TCRdb to the multiplex PCR reads, yields one record per CDR3 protein. Clone size and V and J calls follow TCRdb, not the original study. Of about 530,000 distinct CDR3 sequences in the sample, roughly a sixth were seen once. Time point: newly diagnosed GD, antithyroid drugs for less than 3 months. PBMCs provided the RNA from which the TCR library was made. Patients came from an endocrinology department in Xi'an, China. This clonotype was counted only a few times. This CDR3 has 14 residues. V shed 5 bases and J shed 4 bases, with 15 bases lying between them. The germline V gene encodes CDR1 SGHVS and CDR2 FQNEAQ. This sample was also put to use in a study of T cells in Graves' hyperthyroidism and ophthalmopathy. That investigation notes: HTBI primers were used for first-round RT-PCR of the TCR CDR3.

The clonotype originates from a woman aged 40-65 years with Graves disease. The chain recombines TRBV7-8 with TRBJ2-7; D not resolved. The specimen was peripheral blood mononuclear cells (PBMCs), collected at new diagnosis, from a patient treated with antithyroid drugs. The CDR3 region has the DNA TGTGCCAGCAGCCTCACGGGTGCAGAGTACGAGCAGTACTTC. Protein product: CASSLTGAEYEQYF.